Each of the 17 T cell receptor beta chains below was sequenced from the same sample in a study of blood T cell repertoires in COVID-19. Here immunoSEQ multiplex PCR was the method, and the copy in TCRdb shows in-frame clones only, minus some. The table records over 250,000 clones, almost 85% of them present only once. The sample taken for sequencing was peripheral blood. These TCRs come from a man aged 45-65 years with active or convalescent COVID-19.

The genes are TRBV5-4 and TRBJ2-1; TRBD1 aligns across 8 bases. Germline loops: CDR1 SGHNT, CDR2 YYREEE (reference sequence). V shed 3 bases, J shed 6 bases, and the junction held 5 bases outside the gene matches. The CDR3 covers 14 residues. The CDR3 reads CASSSGTGPNEQFF. The CDR3 coding sequence is TGTGCCAGCAGCTCCGGGACAGGACCCAATGAGCAGTTCTTC.

This chain links TRBV9 with TRBJ1-1; a weak D match, TRBD1 (5 bases). Trimming took off 0 bases at V and 6 bases at J, with 12 bases between the two ends. This CDR3 comprises 14 residues. From germline, CDR1 is SGDLS and CDR2 YYNGEE. The CDR3 coding sequence is TGTGCCAGCAGCGTAGGACAGTTTGGCGCTGAAGCTTTCTTT. This encodes CASSVGQFGAEAFF.

J is TRBJ1-6 and V is TRBV25-1; D remains unclear. The CDR3 consists of 16 residues. In germline, CDR1 is MGHDK, CDR2 SYGVNS. Deletions cut 3 bases from V and 0 bases from J, with 9 bases between. CDR3 sequence: CASSDLPSSYNSPLHF. CDR3 DNA: TGTGCCAGCAGTGATTTGCCGAGCTCCTATAATTCACCCCTCCACTTT.

The chain has TRBV2 and TRBJ1-2; D is possibly TRBD1 (5 bases). V dropped 7 bases and J dropped 5 bases, with 14 bases sitting between them. Germline-derived CDR1 and CDR2 are SNHLY and FYNNEI. The CDR3 runs to 13 residues. The CDR3 spells CASMGREGYGYTF. The CDR3 coding sequence is TGTGCCAGCATGGGCAGGGAGGGATATGGCTACACCTTC.

V and J are TRBV16 and TRBJ1-2; D ambiguous. Trimming pared 2 bases from V and 7 bases from J, leaving 14 bases between. From germline, CDR1 is KGHSY and CDR2 FQNENV. This CDR3 comprises 14 residues. CDR3 loop: CASSQGGLTLGYTF. The CDR3 DNA follows: TGTGCCAGCAGCCAAGGAGGTCTTACCCTTGGCTACACCTTC.

The V and J genes are TRBV2 and TRBJ1-6, with 10 bases identical to TRBD1. V lost 4 bases to trimming and J lost 7 bases; unmatched junction nucleotides: 4. CDR1 is SNHLY, CDR2 FYNNEI, per germline. There are 15 residues in the CDR3. This CDR3 is CASSGDRGLNSPLHF. In DNA, the CDR3 is TGTGCCAGCAGTGGGGACAGGGGTCTGAATTCACCCCTCCACTTT.

The chain links TRBV2 to TRBJ2-5; TRBD2 matches 9 bases. The V gene's germline CDR1 is SNHLY and CDR2 FYNNEI. V gave up 5 bases and J gave up 2 bases; unmatched junction bases: 12. This CDR3 is built from 17 residues. CDR3 residues: CASSTTPLAGLQETQYF. CDR3 sequence (DNA): TGTGCCAGCAGTACGACCCCACTAGCGGGCCTACAAGAGACCCAGTACTTC.

This clone was recorded once. The chain is built from TRBV14 and TRBJ1-2; 8 bases line up with TRBD1. The CDR3 runs 15 residues. J gave up 6 bases and V 0 bases, and 6 bases lay outside the gene matches. CDR1 and CDR2 from the germline V gene are SGHDN and FVKESK. CDR3 residues: CASSQDSSGGHGYTF. The CDR3, as DNA: TGTGCCAGCAGCCAAGATTCCTCAGGGGGCCATGGCTACACCTTC. The variable domain in full, with the rest retrieved from reference TRBV14 and TRBJ1-2, is EAGVTQFPSHSVIEKGQTVTLRCDPISGHDNLYWYRRVMGKEIKFLLHFVKESKQDESGMPNNRFLAERTGGTYSTLKVQPAELEDSGVYFCASSQDSSGGHGYTFGSGTRLTVV.

This clone occurred a few times. The chain couples TRBV24-1 to TRBJ2-1; 8 bases align to TRBD2. The CDR3 covers 13 residues. Losses at the gene ends were 3 bases for V and 12 bases for J; bases not matched to a gene: 6. Germline V gives CDR1 KGHDR, CDR2 SFDVKD. CDR3 nucleotide sequence: TGTGCCACCAGTGATGGGACTAGTCACGCGCAGTTCTTC. Amino acids: CATSDGTSHAQFF.

The chain recombines TRBV18 with TRBJ2-7; TRBD1 agrees at 9 bases. CDR1 is KGHSH, CDR2 LQKENI, per germline. V was pared by 5 bases and J by 2 bases, with 4 bases of the junction left unmatched. CDR3 length: 14 amino acids. Written as DNA, the CDR3 is TGTGCCAGCTCAGCCGGGACAGGGACCTACGAGCAGTACTTC. Protein product: CASSAGTGTYEQYF.

The chain couples TRBV30 to TRBJ1-1; D is uncertain. Looked up from germline, CDR1 is GTSNPN and CDR2 is SVGIG (reference sequence). Between the trimmed V and J ends, which lost 3 bases and 0 bases, there was a span of 11 bases. The CDR3 length is 14 residues. CDR3 nucleotide sequence: TGTGCCTGGAGAAGTCCGGGTTTGAACACTGAAGCTTTCTTT. Protein product: CAWRSPGLNTEAFF.

V and J are TRBV7-2 and TRBJ1-3; D gene unclear. V dropped 5 bases and J dropped 4 bases, with 15 bases sitting between them. The germline CDR1 and CDR2 sequences are SGHTA and FQGNSA. The CDR3 totals 15 residues. CDR3 loop: CASSPHAGSGNTIYF. CDR3 coding DNA: TGTGCCAGCAGCCCCCACGCGGGTTCAGGAAACACCATATATTTT.

This chain connects TRBV5-1 to TRBJ1-4, with TRBD1 identical over 9 bases. The CDR3 length is 14 residues. V was clipped by 5 bases and J by 8 bases; unmatched bases: 7. Germline V gene lookup returns CDR1 SGHRS and CDR2 YFSETQ. CDR3 bases: TGCGCCAGCAGATCAACAGGGGGCCAGGAAAAACTGTTTTTT. Encoded protein: CASRSTGGQEKLFF.

The chain joins TRBV4-3 to TRBJ2-3; 11 nucleotides agree with TRBD2. The V and J ends lost 1 base and 0 bases, in that order; junction bases with no gene match: 6. CDR1 and CDR2 from the germline V gene are LGHNA and YSLEER. The CDR3 is 18 residues long. CDR3 region: CASSQVDLAGGSTDTQYF. The CDR3 coding sequence is TGCGCCAGCAGCCAAGTGGATTTAGCGGGAGGGAGCACAGATACGCAGTATTTT.

The chain is built from TRBV11-2 and TRBJ2-2; 7 bases are a match to TRBD2. J lost 0 bases, V lost 10 bases, and 11 bases had no gene match. The germline V gene encodes CDR1 SGHAT and CDR2 FQNNGV. The CDR3 has 16 amino acids. CDR3 bases: TGTGCCACCCGTCCCCAGCGGGGACCGAACACCGGGGAGCTGTTTTTT. It specifies CATRPQRGPNTGELFF.

V and J are TRBV11-2 and TRBJ2-1, with D perhaps matching TRBD1 (6 bases). V gave up 5 bases and J gave up 4 bases, with 15 bases separating them. Germline V CDR1 and CDR2: SGHAT, FQNNGV. CDR3 length equals 15 residues. CDR3 sequence: CASSQEGQIYNEQFF. CDR3 DNA sequence: TGTGCCAGCAGCCAAGAAGGACAGATATACAATGAGCAGTTCTTC.

The V gene is TRBV24-1, the J gene TRBJ2-1; TRBD2 agrees at 12 bases. With V trimmed by 4 bases and J by 8 bases, 14 bases remained unmatched. The CDR3 extends over 18 amino acids. Germline V lookup: CDR1 KGHDR, CDR2 SFDVKD. In DNA form, the CDR3 reads TGTGCCACCAGTGAAACGGGACGCCAGACTAGCGGGAGACATGAGCAGTTCTTC. Protein: CATSETGRQTSGRHEQFF.